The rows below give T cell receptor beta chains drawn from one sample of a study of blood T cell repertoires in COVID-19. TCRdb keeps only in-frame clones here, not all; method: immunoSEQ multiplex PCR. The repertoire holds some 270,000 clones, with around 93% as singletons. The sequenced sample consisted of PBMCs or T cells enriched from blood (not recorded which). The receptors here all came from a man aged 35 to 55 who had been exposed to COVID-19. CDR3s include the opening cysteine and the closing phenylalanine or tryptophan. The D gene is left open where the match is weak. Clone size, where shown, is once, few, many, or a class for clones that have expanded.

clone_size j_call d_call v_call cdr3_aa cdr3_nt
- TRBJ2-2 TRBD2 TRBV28 CSTSGANTGELFF TGTTCAACTAGCGGGGCGAACACCGGGGAGCTGTTTTTT
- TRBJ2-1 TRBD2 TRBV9 CASSEGLARYNEQFF TGTGCCAGCAGCGAGGGACTAGCAAGATACAATGAGCAGTTCTTC
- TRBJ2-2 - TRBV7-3 CASSLTPADANTGELFF TGTGCCAGCAGCTTAACCCCAGCGGACGCGAACACCGGGGAGCTGTTTTTT
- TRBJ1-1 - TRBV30 CAWTGQPNTEAFF TGTGCCTGGACAGGTCAGCCGAACACTGAAGCTTTCTTT
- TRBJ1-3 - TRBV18 CASSPPTAVLFGNTIYF TGTGCCAGCTCACCACCGACTGCAGTGTTATTTGGAAACACCATATATTTT
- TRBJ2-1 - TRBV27 CASSPGTDYNEQFF TGTGCCAGCAGTCCGGGAACGGATTACAATGAGCAGTTCTTC
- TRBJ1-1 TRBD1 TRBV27 CASTSASRGLVNTEAFF TGTGCCAGCACATCAGCATCCAGGGGGCTGGTGAACACTGAAGCTTTCTTT
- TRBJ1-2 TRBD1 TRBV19 CASNAGQEYYGYTF TGTGCCAGTAACGCCGGACAGGAATACTATGGCTACACCTTC
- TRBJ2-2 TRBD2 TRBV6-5 CASRSGLAGSGELFF TGTGCCAGCAGGTCGGGACTAGCGGGAAGCGGGGAGCTGTTTTTT
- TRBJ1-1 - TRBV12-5 CASGLTGSNTEAFF TGTGCTAGTGGTTTGACAGGGTCCAACACTGAAGCTTTCTTT
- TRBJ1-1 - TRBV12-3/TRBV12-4 CASTPTPGGEAFF TGTGCCAGCACTCCCACTCCCGGGGGTGAAGCTTTCTTT
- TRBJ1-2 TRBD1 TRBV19 CASSIEDRVNYGYTF TGTGCCAGTAGTATAGAGGACAGGGTGAACTATGGCTACACCTTC
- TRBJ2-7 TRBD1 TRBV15 CATSTPGQGPYEQYF TGTGCCACCAGCACCCCGGGACAGGGTCCCTACGAGCAGTACTTC
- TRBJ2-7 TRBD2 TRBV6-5 CASRSTSGAKYEQYF TGTGCCAGCAGATCCACTAGCGGGGCGAAATACGAGCAGTACTTC
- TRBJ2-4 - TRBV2 CASSEGAGSDIQYF TGTGCCAGCAGTGAAGGGGCAGGGTCGGACATTCAGTACTTC
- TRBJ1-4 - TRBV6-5 CAMSETDETNEKLFF TGTGCCATGTCGGAGACTGACGAAACTAATGAAAAACTGTTTTTT
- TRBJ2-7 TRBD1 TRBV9 CASSAGQGMSEQYF TGTGCCAGCAGCGCGGGACAGGGGATGAGCGAGCAGTACTTC
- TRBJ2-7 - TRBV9 CASSVGSSYEQYF TGTGCCAGCAGCGTCGGGAGCTCCTACGAGCAGTACTTC
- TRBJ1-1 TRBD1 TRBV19 CASSMPEGAWRSNTEAFF TGTGCCAGTAGTATGCCCGAGGGGGCTTGGAGGTCGAACACTGAAGCTTTCTTT
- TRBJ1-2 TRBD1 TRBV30 CASQQGAMRGYTF TGTGCCAGCCAACAGGGGGCGATGAGGGGCTACACCTTC
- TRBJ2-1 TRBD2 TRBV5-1 CASSLGTSGRTGREQFF TGCGCCAGCAGCCTAGGGACTAGCGGAAGGACGGGACGTGAGCAGTTCTTC
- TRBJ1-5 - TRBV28 CASSFGRSGNQPQHF TGTGCCAGCAGTTTTGGCAGGTCGGGAAATCAGCCCCAGCATTTT
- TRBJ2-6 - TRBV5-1 CASSGLSGANVLTF TGCGCCAGCAGCGGGCTCTCTGGGGCCAACGTCCTGACTTTC
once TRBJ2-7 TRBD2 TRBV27 CASSSRGVAGGGEQYF TGTGCCAGCAGTTCCCGGGGGGTAGCGGGAGGAGGGGAGCAGTACTTC
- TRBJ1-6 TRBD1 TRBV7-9 CASSLGQGDSPLHF TGTGCCAGCAGCTTAGGCCAGGGGGATTCACCCCTCCACTTT
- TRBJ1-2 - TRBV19 CASSPGTPLGYTF TGTGCCAGTAGTCCCGGGACACCCCTCGGCTACACCTTC
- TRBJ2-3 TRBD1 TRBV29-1 CSAPLPGQGRDTQYF TGCAGCGCCCCTCTACCCGGACAGGGTCGAGATACGCAGTATTTT
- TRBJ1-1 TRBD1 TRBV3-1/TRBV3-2 CASSQTGGVMNTEAFF TGTGCCAGCAGTCAAACAGGGGGAGTTATGAACACTGAAGCTTTCTTT
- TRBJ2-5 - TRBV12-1 CASGTSWARPYQETQYF TGTGCCAGCGGTACTAGTTGGGCCAGGCCATACCAAGAGACCCAGTACTTC
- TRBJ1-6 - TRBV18 CASSPLGDSPLHF TGTGCCAGCTCCCCCCTAGGGGATTCACCCCTCCACTTT
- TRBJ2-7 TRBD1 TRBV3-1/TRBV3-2 CASSHFGTGVSSYEQYF TGTGCCAGCAGCCATTTTGGGACAGGGGTTAGCTCCTACGAGCAGTACTTC
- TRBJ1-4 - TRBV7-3 CASSPGPGGANEKLFF TGTGCCAGCAGTCCGGGACCGGGAGGGGCTAATGAAAAACTGTTTTTT
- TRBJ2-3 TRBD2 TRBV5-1 CASGASGQTFTSTDTQYF TGCGCCAGCGGGGCTAGCGGTCAAACATTCACTAGCACAGATACGCAGTATTTT
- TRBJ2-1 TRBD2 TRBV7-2 CASSPETSGRVYEQFF TGTGCCAGCAGCCCTGAGACTAGCGGGAGGGTTTATGAGCAGTTCTTC
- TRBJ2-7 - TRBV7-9 CASSFQVEYEQYF TGTGCCAGCAGCTTCCAGGTGGAATACGAGCAGTACTTC
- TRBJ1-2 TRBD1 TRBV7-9 CASVRQGAPNYGYTF TGTGCCAGCGTACGCCAGGGGGCGCCTAACTATGGCTACACCTTC
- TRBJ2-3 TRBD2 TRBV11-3 CASSFEAGFADTQYF TGTGCCAGCAGCTTTGAAGCGGGGTTTGCAGATACGCAGTATTTT
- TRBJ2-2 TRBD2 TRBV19 CASSIGLAGRFAGELFF TGTGCCAGTAGTATCGGACTAGCGGGAAGGTTCGCCGGGGAGCTGTTTTTT
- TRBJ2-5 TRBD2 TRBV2 CASSPLAGVGETQYF TGTGCCAGCAGTCCACTAGCGGGAGTGGGGGAGACCCAGTACTTC
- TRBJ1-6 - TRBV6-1 CASSENRVNSPLHF TGTGCCAGCAGTGAAAACAGGGTTAATTCACCCCTCCACTTT
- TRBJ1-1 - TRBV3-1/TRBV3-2 CASSPNTGTSEAFF TGTGCCAGCAGCCCTAATACAGGGACCTCTGAAGCTTTCTTT
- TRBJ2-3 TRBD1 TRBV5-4 CASSLAGQGRGTDTQYF TGTGCCAGCAGCTTGGCCGGACAGGGCCGTGGGACAGATACGCAGTATTTT
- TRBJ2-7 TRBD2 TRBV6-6 CASSYLRGVSYEQYF TGTGCCAGCAGTTACCTCCGGGGGGTCTCCTACGAGCAGTACTTC
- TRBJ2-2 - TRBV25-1 CASLTRGELFF TGTGCCAGTCTGACTCGGGGGGAGCTGTTTTTT
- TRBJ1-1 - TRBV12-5 CASGQGGAEAFF TGTGCTAGTGGTCAGGGAGGGGCTGAAGCTTTCTTT
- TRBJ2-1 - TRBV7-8 CASTGNYNEQFF TGTGCCAGCACAGGGAATTACAATGAGCAGTTCTTC
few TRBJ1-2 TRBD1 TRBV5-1 CASSSDGQGYGYTF TGCGCCAGCAGCTCCGACGGACAGGGGTATGGCTACACCTTC
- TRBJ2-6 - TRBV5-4 CASSLDSSGANVLTF TGTGCCAGCAGCCTGGACAGCTCTGGGGCCAACGTCCTGACTTTC
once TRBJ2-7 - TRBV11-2 CASSSEGLFSYEQYF TGTGCCAGCAGCTCGGAAGGACTATTCTCCTACGAGCAGTACTTC
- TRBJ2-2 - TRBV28 CASTLLGELFF TGTGCCAGCACCCTCCTAGGGGAGCTGTTTTTT
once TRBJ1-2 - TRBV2 CASSTQGYGYTF TGTGCCAGCAGTACCCAGGGCTATGGCTACACCTTC
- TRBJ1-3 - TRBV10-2 CASSEYRSSSGNTIYF TGCGCCAGCAGCGAATACAGGAGTAGCTCTGGAAACACCATATATTTT
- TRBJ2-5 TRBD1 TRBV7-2 CASSSGQGGKTQYF TGTGCCAGCAGCTCTGGACAGGGCGGGAAGACCCAGTACTTC
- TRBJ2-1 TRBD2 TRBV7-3 CASSSTGTRSNEQFF TGTGCCAGCAGCTCCACCGGGACTAGATCGAATGAGCAGTTCTTC
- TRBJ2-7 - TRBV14 CASSQDRRGYEQYF TGTGCCAGCAGCCAAGATAGGAGAGGTTACGAGCAGTACTTC
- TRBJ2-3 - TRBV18 CASSQKSGAGLGDTQYF TGTGCCAGCTCACAAAAGTCAGGGGCTGGTTTAGGAGATACGCAGTATTTT
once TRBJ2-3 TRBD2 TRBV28 CASDIAGEGDTQYF TGTGCCAGCGATATAGCGGGAGAAGGGGATACGCAGTATTTT
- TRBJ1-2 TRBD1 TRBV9 CASSGDRGQGGYTF TGTGCCAGCAGCGGGGACAGGGGGCAGGGAGGCTACACCTTC
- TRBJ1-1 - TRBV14 CASSQDTVNTEAFF TGTGCCAGCAGCCAAGATACGGTGAACACTGAAGCTTTCTTT